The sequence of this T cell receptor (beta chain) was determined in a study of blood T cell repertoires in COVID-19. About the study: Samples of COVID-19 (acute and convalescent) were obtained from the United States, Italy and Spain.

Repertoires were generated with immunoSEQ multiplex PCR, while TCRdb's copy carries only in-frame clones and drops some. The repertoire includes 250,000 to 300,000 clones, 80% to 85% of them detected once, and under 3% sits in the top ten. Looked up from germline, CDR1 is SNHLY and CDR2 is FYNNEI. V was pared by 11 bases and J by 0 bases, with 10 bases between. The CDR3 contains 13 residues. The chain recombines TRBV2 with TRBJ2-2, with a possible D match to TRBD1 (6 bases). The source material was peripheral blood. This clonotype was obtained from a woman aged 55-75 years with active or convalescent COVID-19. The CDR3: CAVQGTNTGELFF. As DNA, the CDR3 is TGTGCCGTCCAGGGGACGAACACCGGGGAGCTGTTTTTT.